This T cell receptor beta chain was sequenced for a study of shared clonotypes between healthy human individuals. Notes on the study in general: It was only blood that was sampled, and tissue repertoires likely differ.

PCR replicates from unsorted PBMC used about 310 ng DNA, and this amount was tens of thousands of T cell genomes. Original processing methods: In the immunoSEQ data, sequences were junction-only and lacked quality scores, so filtering differed. The method was immunoSEQ multiplex PCR; TCRdb's version includes in-frame clones alone and lacks a portion of them. V, J and clone size reflect that table, while D and trimming were determined from the DNA. The sample yields 520,000 or so clones, about four fifths seen once. On this clone: The antigen is unknown.

Between the trimmed V and J ends, which lost 0 bases and 4 bases, there was a span of 17 bases. This CDR3 has 16 residues. Per germline, CDR1 SGDLS and CDR2 YYNGEE. This chain links TRBV9 with TRBJ2-7, with a weak D call TRBD2 (6 bases). The sample taken for sequencing was PBMCs. The clonotype originates from a woman aged 40 to 50 in good health. Some clones in this sample may be carry-over from other donors' samples. CDR3 coding DNA: TGTGCCAGCAGCGTAGGGCGGGACTCAGCGTTTTACGAGCAGTACTTC. Amino acid sequence: CASSVGRDSAFYEQYF.